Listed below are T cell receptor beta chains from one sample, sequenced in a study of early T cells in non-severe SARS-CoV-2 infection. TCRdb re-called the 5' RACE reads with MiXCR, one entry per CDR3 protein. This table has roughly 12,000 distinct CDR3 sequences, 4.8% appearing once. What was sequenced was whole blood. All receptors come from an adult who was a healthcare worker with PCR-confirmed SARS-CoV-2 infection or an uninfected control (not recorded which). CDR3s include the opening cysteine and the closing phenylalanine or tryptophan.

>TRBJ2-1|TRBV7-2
CASTQGDKSYNEQFF
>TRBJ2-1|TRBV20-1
CSGNRGGDNEQFF
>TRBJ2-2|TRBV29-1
CSGGLAGRTGELFF
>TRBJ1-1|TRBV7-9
CASSSRDSEAFF
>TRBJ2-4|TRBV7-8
CASSTGVRNIQYF
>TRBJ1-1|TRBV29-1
CSVEDTVLRGTEAFF
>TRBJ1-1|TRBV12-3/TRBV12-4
CASSLGPNTEAFF
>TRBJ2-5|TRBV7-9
CASSLVVAGSRGETQYF
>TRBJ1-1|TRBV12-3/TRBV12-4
CASSPKRDLIGRGQNTEAFF
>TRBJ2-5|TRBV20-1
CSARGYQETQYF
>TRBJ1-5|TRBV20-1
CSGRTGNQPQHF
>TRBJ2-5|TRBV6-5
CASSRGPPHRVETQYF
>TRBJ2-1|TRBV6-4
CASSLIAGAEGNEQFF
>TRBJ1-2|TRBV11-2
CASSFFDSYYGYTF
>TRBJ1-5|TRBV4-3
CASSQDRDQNQPQHF
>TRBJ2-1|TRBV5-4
CASSLTSDDNEQFF
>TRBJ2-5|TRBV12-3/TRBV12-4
CASSADRGKAETQYF
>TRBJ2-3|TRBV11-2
CASSFQSSGDTDTQYF
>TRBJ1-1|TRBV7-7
CASSLVRTTEAFF
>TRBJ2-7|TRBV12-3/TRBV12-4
CASSLGAVGEQYF
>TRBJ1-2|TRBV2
CASSEGTGHGYTF
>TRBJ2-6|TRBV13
CASSSLGAGANVLTF
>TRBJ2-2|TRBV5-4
CASSLASGGRTGELFF
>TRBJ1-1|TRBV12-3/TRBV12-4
CASSFQGGTEAFF
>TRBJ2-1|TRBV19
CASSIAQGPYNEQFF
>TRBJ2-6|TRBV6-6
CASSPSQGVDSGANVLTF
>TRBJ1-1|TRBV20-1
CSARDGWSRTGTEAFF
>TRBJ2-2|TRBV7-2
CASSLRTGADGELFF
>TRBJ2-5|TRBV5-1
CASSLLGTSGQETQYF
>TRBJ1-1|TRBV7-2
CASSLEMTGIRGTEAFF
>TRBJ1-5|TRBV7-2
CASSPIGPNQPQHF
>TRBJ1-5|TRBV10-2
CASGDSNQPQHF
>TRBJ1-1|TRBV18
CASSLTGTGGAVDTEAFF
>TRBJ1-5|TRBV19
CASTRTGTNRRPQHF
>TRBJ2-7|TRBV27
CASMGTRVGPDEQYF
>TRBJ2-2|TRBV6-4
CASSDGDTGELFF
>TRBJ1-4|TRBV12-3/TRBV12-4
CASSFWTGRSEKLFF
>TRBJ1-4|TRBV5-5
CASSFSGIGDEKLFF
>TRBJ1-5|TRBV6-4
CASSPTGGRNQPQHF
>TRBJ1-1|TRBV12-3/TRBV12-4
CASRRLPTTEAFF
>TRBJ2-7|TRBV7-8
CASSLEGRDEQYF
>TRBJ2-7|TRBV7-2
CASSPTSGGAKTYEQYF
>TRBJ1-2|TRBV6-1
CASSEQGANYGYTF
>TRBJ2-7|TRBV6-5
CASSYSVGISGEQYF
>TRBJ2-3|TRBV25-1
CASSELGGDTQYF
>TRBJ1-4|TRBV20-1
CSAREGVQVGEKLFF
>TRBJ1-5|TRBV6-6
CASSYGENQPQHF
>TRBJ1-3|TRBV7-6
CASSSGTGAFSGNTIYF
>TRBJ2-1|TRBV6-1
CASRERWGNEQFF
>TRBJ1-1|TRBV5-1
CASSPHPGRMNTEAFF
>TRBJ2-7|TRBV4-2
CASSLRTSGDSYEQYF